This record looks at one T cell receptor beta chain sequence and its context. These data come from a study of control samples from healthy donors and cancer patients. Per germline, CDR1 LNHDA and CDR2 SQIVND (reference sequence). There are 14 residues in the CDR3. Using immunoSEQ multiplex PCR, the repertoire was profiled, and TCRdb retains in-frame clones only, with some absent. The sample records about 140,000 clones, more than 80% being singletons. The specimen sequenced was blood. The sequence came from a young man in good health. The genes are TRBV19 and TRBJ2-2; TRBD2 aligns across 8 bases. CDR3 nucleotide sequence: TGTGCTTGTGACGGGCGGGGGGACACCGGGGAGCTGTTTTTT. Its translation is CACDGRGDTGELFF.